This T cell receptor beta chain emerged from a study of blood T cell repertoires in COVID-19. Produced via immunoSEQ multiplex PCR; TCRdb's table is partial and in-frame only. The table shows 150,000 to 200,000 clones, with over 80% occurring only once. Germline V lookup: CDR1 LNHDA, CDR2 SQIVND (reference sequence). Germline trimming cut 4 bases from V and 2 bases from J; bases unmatched to any gene: 2. CDR3 length: 13 amino acids. The receptor was derived from a woman older than 75 with active or convalescent COVID-19. Sequencing used peripheral blood. V and J are TRBV19 and TRBJ2-7, with TRBD1 matching 7 bases. DNA of the CDR3: TGTGCCAGTAGTACGGGACAGACCTACGAGCAGTACTTC. The encoded protein is CASSTGQTYEQYF.